The subject of this entry is one T cell receptor beta chain. The antigen remains undetermined. This entry belongs to a study of T cell repertoires in cytomegalovirus infection. Study-level background: Public TCR beta signatures marked donors with CMV infection and the matching HLA.

TCRdb re-derived calls from the reads in MiXCR, one entry per CDR3 protein. The sample contains 45,000 to 75,000 distinct CDR3 sequences, about 33% of which appear only once. Germline loops: CDR1 SEHNR, CDR2 FQNEAQ (reference sequence). CDR3 length equals 14 residues. Trimming took 6 bases from V and 2 from J, leaving 14 bases between them. General study points: CMV carriers having the relevant HLA were flagged by cumulative public TCR beta family frequency. HLA-C-restricted TCR beta clonotypes specific for CMV led the ex vivo response.

The sample consisted of PBMCs, sequenced either directly or after in vitro stimulation (not recorded which). The chain employs TRBV7-9 and TRBJ2-7; D gene uncertain. This TCR came from a human donor in good health (CMV status not recorded). Some clones in this sample may be carry-over from other donors' samples. The chain's CDR3 is CASSQTAITYEQYF. CDR3 nucleotide sequence: TGTGCCAGCAGTCAAACGGCTATAACCTACGAGCAGTACTTC.